This passage covers 10 T cell receptor beta chains from one sample sequenced in a study of shared clonotypes between healthy human individuals. TCRdb keeps only in-frame clones here, not all; method: immunoSEQ multiplex PCR. The data hold approximately 2.5 million clones, with just over 90% observed a single time. The specimen sequenced was naive CD4+ T cells sorted from blood. Subset specified: CD45RA+ positively selected. Receptors were obtained from a man aged 18 to 29 in good health.

This clone came up once. The chain carries TRBV4-2 and TRBJ1-4, with D unclear. V was shortened by 4 bases and J by 5 bases, with 5 bases between the two germline ends. Germline CDR1 is LGHNA and CDR2 is YNFKEQ. This CDR3 has 12 amino acids. CDR3 sequence (DNA): TGTGCCAGCAGCCCGGGGAATGAAAAACTGTTTTTT. It is translated as CASSPGNEKLFF.

About this clone itself: Other DNA sequences in the sample encode the same CDR3. The chain is built from TRBV5-1 and TRBJ1-5; no definite D call. The V gene lost 0 bases and the J gene lost 4 bases, with 8 bases spanning the gap. The germline CDR1 and CDR2 sequences are SGHRS and YFSETQ. CDR3 length: 14 residues. The CDR3 sequence: CASSLDGTNQPQHF. DNA of the CDR3: TGCGCCAGCAGCTTGGACGGAACAAATCAGCCCCAGCATTTT.

The chain combines TRBV2 with TRBJ2-5; no clear D gene. V gave up 4 bases and J gave up 0 bases, with 6 bases separating them. The germline V gene encodes CDR1 SNHLY and CDR2 FYNNEI. The CDR3 loop spans 13 amino acids. The CDR3 spells CASSGRNQETQYF. The CDR3 nucleotides read TGTGCCAGCAGTGGTCGCAACCAAGAGACCCAGTACTTC.

J is TRBJ2-7 and V is TRBV6-6; 7 bases are a match to TRBD2. The CDR3 spans 14 residues. Germline V gene data show CDR1 as MNHNY and CDR2 as SVGAGI (reference sequence). V lost 2 bases to trimming and J lost 6 bases; unmatched junction nucleotides: 7. As DNA, the CDR3 is TGTGCCAGCAGTTACAAACGGGAGGAGGGCGAGCAGTACTTC. Protein sequence: CASSYKREEGEQYF.

The chain links TRBV6-1 to TRBJ1-4; tentatively, D is TRBD1 (6 bases). Trimming shortened V by 4 bases and J by 7 bases, and 13 bases separated the two germline ends. The CDR3 loop spans 14 amino acids. CDR1 MNHNS and CDR2 SASEGT come from the germline V gene. DNA of the CDR3: TGTGCCAGCAGTGTAGGGGGGCGAGGTGAAAAACTGTTTTTT. This translates into CASSVGGRGEKLFF.

V and J are TRBV29-1 and TRBJ2-3, with 8 bases lining up with TRBD1. Germline loops: CDR1 SQVTM, CDR2 ANQGSEA. The CDR3 is made up of 14 amino acids. The trim removed 5 bases at V and 3 bases at J, leaving 7 bases unmatched. CDR3 residues: CSVLRDRGTDTQYF. Written as DNA, the CDR3 is TGCAGCGTTCTCCGAGACAGGGGAACAGATACGCAGTATTTT.

CDR3: CASSQLRGTDTQYF. DNA for the CDR3: TGTGCCAGCAGCCAGTTACGGGGCACAGATACGCAGTATTTT. This chain links TRBV11-2 with TRBJ2-3, with D unresolved. CDR1 SGHAT and CDR2 FQNNGV come from the germline V gene. This CDR3 comprises 14 residues. V shed 5 bases and J shed 1 base, with 10 bases lying between them.

The V call is TRBV18, the J call TRBJ2-3; the D gene is possibly TRBD2 (6 bases). The CDR3 length is 17 residues. Germline V gene lookup returns CDR1 KGHSH and CDR2 LQKENI. V was cut by 3 bases and J by 2 bases, with 18 bases left in between. CDR3 in amino acids: CASSPFFGGRDTDTQYF. CDR3 nucleotides: TGTGCCAGCTCACCCTTTTTCGGGGGACGGGACACAGATACGCAGTATTTT.

A few counts support this clone. The V call is TRBV5-6, the J call TRBJ1-5; D remains ambiguous. With 4 bases removed from V and 1 base from J, the gap between germline ends came to 12 bases. This CDR3 region has 15 residues. Germline V gives CDR1 SGHDT, CDR2 YYEEEE. The CDR3 reads CASSRRTASNQPQHF. The CDR3 DNA sequence: TGTGCCAGCAGCCGTCGGACTGCAAGCAATCAGCCCCAGCATTTT.

This clone was seen a single time. The chain uses TRBV6-6 and TRBJ2-5, with D perhaps assigned TRBD1 or TRBD2 (5 bases each). Germline loops: CDR1 MNHNY, CDR2 SVGAGI (reference sequence). The CDR3 sequence is 13 residues long. V shed 6 bases and J shed 5 bases, with 13 bases lying between them. This chain's CDR3 is CASRVPGRETQYF. The CDR3 DNA reads as TGTGCCAGCAGAGTACCGGGACGGGAGACCCAGTACTTC.